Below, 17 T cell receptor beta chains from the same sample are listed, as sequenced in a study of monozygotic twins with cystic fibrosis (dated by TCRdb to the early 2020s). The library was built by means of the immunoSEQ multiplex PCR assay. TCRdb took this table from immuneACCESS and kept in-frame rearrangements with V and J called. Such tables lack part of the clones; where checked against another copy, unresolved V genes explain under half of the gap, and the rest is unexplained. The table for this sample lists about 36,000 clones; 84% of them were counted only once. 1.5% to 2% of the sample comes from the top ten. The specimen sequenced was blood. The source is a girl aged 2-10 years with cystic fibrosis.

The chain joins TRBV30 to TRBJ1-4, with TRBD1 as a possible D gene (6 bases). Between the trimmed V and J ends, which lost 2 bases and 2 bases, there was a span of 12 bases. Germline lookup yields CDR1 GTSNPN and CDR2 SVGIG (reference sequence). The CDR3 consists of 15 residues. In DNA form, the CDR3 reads TGTGCCTGGAGTAGGGGGGGAGCGACTAATGAAAAACTGTTTTTT. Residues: CAWSRGGATNEKLFF.

The CDR3 nucleotides are TGTGCCAGCAGCCAAGATTCCAGCGGGGGCGCCTATGGCTACACCTTC. It codes for CASSQDSSGGAYGYTF. This chain uses TRBV4-2 with TRBJ1-2; D possibly corresponds to TRBD1 (6 bases). CDR3 length equals 16 residues. The germline V gene encodes CDR1 LGHNA and CDR2 YNFKEQ. V lost 0 bases and J 4 bases, leaving 15 bases between the germline ends.

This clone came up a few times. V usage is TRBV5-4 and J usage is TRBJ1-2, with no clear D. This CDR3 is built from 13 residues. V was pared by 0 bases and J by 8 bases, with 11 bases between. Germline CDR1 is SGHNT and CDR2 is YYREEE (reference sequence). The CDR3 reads CASSLGGGSGYTF. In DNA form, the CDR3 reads TGTGCCAGCAGCTTGGGGGGTGGGAGCGGCTACACCTTC.

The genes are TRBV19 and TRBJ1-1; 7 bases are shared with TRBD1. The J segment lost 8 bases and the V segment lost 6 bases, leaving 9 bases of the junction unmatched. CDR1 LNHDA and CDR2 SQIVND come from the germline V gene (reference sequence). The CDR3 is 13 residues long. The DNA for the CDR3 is TGTGCCAGTAGGCCTCACGACAGGGACGAAGCTTTCTTT. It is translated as CASRPHDRDEAFF.

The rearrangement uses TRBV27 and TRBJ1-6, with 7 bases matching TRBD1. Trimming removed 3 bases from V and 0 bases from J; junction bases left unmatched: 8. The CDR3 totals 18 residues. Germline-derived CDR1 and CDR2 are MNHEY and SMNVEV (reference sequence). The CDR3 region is CASSFPTGTSSYNSPLHF. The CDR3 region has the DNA TGTGCCAGCAGTTTCCCGACAGGGACGAGCTCCTATAATTCACCCCTCCACTTT.

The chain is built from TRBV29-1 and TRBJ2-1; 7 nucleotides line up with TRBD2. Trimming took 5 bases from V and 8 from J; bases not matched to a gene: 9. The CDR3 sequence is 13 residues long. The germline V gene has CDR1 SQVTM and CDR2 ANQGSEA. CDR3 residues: CSVYRGGDDEQFF. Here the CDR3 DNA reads TGCAGCGTTTATCGTGGGGGGGATGATGAGCAGTTCTTC.

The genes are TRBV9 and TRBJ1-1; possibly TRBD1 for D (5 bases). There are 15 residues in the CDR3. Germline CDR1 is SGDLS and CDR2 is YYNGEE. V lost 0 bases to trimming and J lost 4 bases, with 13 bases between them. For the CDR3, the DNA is TGTGCCAGCAGCGTAGCTTCAGGGTGGGGCACTGAAGCTTTCTTT. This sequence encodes CASSVASGWGTEAFF.

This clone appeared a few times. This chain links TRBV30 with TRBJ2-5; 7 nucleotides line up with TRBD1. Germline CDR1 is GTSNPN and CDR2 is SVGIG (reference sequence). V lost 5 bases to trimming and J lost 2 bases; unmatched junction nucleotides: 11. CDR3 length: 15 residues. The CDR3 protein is CAWGADRVRQETQYF. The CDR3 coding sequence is TGTGCCTGGGGGGCCGACAGGGTGAGGCAAGAGACCCAGTACTTC.

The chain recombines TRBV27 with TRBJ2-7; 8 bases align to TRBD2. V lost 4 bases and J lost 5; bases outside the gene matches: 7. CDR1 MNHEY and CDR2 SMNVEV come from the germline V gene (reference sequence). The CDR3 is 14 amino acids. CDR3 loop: CASSSLADPNEQYF. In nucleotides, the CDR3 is TGTGCCAGCAGTTCACTAGCGGATCCTAACGAGCAGTACTTC.

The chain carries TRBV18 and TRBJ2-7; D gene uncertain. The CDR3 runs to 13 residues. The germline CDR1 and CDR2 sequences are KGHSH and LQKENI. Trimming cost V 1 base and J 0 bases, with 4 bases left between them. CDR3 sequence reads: CASSPRSSYEQYF. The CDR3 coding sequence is TGTGCCAGCTCACCACGGTCCTCCTACGAGCAGTACTTC. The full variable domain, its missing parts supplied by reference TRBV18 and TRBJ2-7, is NAGVMQNPRHLVRRRGQEARLRCSPMKGHSHVYWYRQLPEEGLKFMVYLQKENIIDESGMPKERFSAEFPKEGPSILRIQQVVRGDSAAYFCASSPRSSYEQYFGPGTRLTVT.

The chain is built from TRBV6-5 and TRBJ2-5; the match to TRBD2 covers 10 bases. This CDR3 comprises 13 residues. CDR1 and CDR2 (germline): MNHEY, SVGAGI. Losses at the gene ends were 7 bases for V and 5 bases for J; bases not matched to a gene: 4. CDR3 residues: CASKLAGKETQYF. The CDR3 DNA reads TGTGCCAGCAAACTAGCGGGGAAGGAGACCCAGTACTTC.

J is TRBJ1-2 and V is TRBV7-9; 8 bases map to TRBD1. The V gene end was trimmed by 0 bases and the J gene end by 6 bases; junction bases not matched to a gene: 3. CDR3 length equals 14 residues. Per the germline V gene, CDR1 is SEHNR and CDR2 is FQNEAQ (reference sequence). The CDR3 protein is CASSLAQGDDGYTF. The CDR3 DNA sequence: TGTGCCAGCAGCTTAGCACAGGGGGACGATGGCTACACCTTC.

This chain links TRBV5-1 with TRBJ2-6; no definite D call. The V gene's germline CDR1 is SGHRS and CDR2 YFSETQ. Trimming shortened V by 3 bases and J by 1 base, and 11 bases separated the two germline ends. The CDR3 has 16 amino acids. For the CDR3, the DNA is TGCGCCAGCAGCTCTATGACGGCTTCTGGGGCCAACGTCCTGACTTTC. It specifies CASSSMTASGANVLTF.

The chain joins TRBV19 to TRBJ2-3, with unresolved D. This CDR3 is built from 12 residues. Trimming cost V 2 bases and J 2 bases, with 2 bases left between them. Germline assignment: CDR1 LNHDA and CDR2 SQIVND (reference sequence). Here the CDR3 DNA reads TGTGCCAGTAGTATAAACACAGATACGCAGTATTTT. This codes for CASSINTDTQYF. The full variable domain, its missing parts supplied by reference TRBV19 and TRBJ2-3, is DGGITQSPKYLFRKEGQNVTLSCEQNLNHDAMYWYRQDPGQGLRLIYYSQIVNDFQKGDIAEGYSVSREKKESFPLTVTSAQKNPTAFYLCASSINTDTQYFGPGTRLTVL.

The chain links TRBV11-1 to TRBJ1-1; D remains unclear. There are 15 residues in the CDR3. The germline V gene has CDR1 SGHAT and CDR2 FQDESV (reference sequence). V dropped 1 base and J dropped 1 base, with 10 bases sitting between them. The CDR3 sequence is CASSLEQRQNTEAFF. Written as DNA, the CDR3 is TGTGCCAGCAGCTTAGAGCAGAGACAGAACACTGAAGCTTTCTTT.

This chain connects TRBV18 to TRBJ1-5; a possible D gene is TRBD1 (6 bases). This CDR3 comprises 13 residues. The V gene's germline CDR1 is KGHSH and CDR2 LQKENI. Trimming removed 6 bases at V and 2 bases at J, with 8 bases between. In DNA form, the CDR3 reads TGTGCCAGCTCTCCAGGGGGCAATCAGCCCCAGCATTTT. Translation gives CASSPGGNQPQHF.

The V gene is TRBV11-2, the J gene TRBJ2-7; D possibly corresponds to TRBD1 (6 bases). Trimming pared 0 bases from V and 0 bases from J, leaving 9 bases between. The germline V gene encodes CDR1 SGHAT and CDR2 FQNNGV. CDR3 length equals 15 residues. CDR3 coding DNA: TGTGCCAGCAGCTTAGATCGAGGGGGCTCCTACGAGCAGTACTTC. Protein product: CASSLDRGGSYEQYF.